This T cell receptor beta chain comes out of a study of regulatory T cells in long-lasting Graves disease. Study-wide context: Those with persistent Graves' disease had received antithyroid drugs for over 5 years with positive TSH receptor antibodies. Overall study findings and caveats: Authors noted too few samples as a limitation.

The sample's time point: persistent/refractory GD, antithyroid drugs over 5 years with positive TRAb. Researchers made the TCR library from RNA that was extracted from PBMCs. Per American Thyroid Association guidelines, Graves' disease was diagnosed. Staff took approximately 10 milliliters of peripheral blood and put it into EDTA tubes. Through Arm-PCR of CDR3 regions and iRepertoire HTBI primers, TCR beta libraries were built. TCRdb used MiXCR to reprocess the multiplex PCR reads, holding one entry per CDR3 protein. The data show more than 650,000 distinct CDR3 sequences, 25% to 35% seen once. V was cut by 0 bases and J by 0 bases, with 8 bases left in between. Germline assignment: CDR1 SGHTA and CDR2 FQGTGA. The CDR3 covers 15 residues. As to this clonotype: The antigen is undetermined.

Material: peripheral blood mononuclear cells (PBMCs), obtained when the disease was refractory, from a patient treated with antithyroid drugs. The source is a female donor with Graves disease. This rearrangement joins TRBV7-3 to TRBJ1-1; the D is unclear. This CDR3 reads CASSLTQKMNTEAFF. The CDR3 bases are TGTGCCAGCAGCTTAACCCAGAAAATGAACACTGAAGCTTTCTTT.